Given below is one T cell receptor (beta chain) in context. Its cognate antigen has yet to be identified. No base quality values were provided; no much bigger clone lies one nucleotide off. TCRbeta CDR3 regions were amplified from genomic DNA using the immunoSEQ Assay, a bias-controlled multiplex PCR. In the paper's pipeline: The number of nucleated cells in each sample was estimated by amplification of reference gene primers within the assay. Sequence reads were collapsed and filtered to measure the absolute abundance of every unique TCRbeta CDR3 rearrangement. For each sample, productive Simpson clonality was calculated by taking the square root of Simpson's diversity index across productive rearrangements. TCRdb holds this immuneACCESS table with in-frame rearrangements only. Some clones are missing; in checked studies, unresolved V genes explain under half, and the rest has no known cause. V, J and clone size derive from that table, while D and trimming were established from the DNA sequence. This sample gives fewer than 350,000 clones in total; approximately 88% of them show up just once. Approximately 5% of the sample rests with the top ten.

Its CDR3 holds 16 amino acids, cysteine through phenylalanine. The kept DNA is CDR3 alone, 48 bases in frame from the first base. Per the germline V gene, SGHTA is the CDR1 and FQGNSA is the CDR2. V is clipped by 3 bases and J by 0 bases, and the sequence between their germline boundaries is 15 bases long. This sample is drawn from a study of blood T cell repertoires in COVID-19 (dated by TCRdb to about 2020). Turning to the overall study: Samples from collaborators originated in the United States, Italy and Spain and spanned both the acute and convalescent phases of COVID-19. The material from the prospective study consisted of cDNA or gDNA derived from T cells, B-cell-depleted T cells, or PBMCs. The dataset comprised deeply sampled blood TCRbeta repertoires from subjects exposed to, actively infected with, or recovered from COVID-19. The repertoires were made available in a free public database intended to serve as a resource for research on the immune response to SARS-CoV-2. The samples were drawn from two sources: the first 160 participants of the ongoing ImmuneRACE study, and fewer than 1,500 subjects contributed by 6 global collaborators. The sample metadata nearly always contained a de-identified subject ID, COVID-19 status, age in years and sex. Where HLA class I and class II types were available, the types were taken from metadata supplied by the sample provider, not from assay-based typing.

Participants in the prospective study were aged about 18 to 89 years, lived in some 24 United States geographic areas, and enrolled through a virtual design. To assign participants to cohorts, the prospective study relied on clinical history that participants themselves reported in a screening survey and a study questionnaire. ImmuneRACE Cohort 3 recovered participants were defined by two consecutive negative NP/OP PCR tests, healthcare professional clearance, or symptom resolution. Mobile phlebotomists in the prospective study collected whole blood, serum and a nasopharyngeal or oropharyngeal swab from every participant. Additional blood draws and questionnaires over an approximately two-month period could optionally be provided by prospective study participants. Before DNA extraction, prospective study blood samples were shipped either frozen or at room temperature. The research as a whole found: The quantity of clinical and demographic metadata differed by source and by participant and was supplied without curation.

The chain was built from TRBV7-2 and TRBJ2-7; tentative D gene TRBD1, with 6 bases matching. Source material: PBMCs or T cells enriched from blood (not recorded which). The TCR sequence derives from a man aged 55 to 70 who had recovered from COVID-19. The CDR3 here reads CASSFRTNRVSYEQYF. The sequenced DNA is TGTGCCAGCAGCTTTCGAACTAACAGGGTCTCCTACGAGCAGTACTTC.